This T cell receptor (beta chain) comes out of a study of T cell repertoires in cytomegalovirus infection. The V gene end was trimmed by 6 bases and the J gene end by 0 bases; junction bases not matched to a gene: 4. The CDR3 is 16 residues long. Germline V CDR1 and CDR2: MNHEY, SVGAGI. MiXCR, applied by TCRdb to the reads, yields one record per CDR3 protein. The sample holds about 260,000 distinct CDR3 sequences, roughly 9.1% seen once. The table lists this clonotype with many counts. The specimen was PBMCs. The TCR was taken from a human donor in good health (CMV status not recorded). Some clones in this sample may be carry-over from other donors' samples. This chain links TRBV6-5 with TRBJ1-4; the match to TRBD1 covers 10 bases. The DNA for the CDR3 is TGTGCCAGCAGCTCTGGACAGGGGGCAACTAATGAAAAACTGTTTTTT. Translation: CASSSGQGATNEKLFF.